These 11 T cell receptor beta chains were sequenced from one sample in a study of blood T cell repertoires in COVID-19. Generated by immunoSEQ multiplex PCR, the TCRdb table keeps only in-frame clones and is missing some. The profile covers around 180,000 clones, with around 85% appearing a single time and 2% to 2.5% taken by the ten largest. The sequenced sample was peripheral blood. Source of these receptors: a man between 65 and 85 years old with active or convalescent COVID-19.

This sequence joins TRBV21-1 and TRBJ2-1; TRBD2, the table's D call, was not compared with the DNA. TRBV21-1 is designated a pseudogene. The CDR3 runs to 13 residues. DNA of the CDR3: TGTGCCAGCCTAGCGGGAGTCACCAATGAGCAGTTCTTC. Its translation: CASLAGVTNEQFF.

This clone occurred once. The genes are TRBV28 and TRBJ2-1, with TRBD2 matching over 12 bases. Germline values: CDR1 MDHEN, CDR2 SYDVKM. V gave up 3 bases and J gave up 7 bases; unmatched junction bases: 10. This CDR3 has 17 amino acids. CDR3 in amino acids: CASSLRSSGGAGNEQFF. As DNA, the CDR3 is TGTGCCAGCAGTTTGAGGTCTAGCGGGGGGGCAGGAAATGAGCAGTTCTTC.

The chain couples TRBV7-9 to TRBJ2-2, with 7 bases matching TRBD1. CDR1 is SEHNR, CDR2 FQNEAQ, per germline (reference sequence). This CDR3 comprises 15 residues. The J segment lost 5 bases and the V segment lost 3 bases, leaving 6 bases of the junction unmatched. For the CDR3, the DNA is TGTGCCAGCAGCTTGAGAAGGGGGCGTACCGGGGAGCTGTTTTTT. Its translation: CASSLRRGRTGELFF.

The V gene is TRBV5-6, the J gene TRBJ1-4; a possible D gene is TRBD1 (6 bases). The V and J ends lost 6 bases and 8 bases respectively, with 20 bases between them. CDR3 size: 15 residues. Per germline, CDR1 SGHDT and CDR2 YYEEEE. CDR3 sequence: CASTVSGGRFEKLFF. CDR3 in DNA: TGTGCCAGCACAGTCAGCGGGGGGCGCTTCGAAAAACTGTTTTTT. Using reference TRBV5-6 and TRBJ1-4 for the parts outside the CDR3, the full variable domain is DAGVTQSPTHLIKTRGQQVTLRCSPKSGHDTVSWYQQALGQGPQFIFQYYEEEERQRGNFPDRFSGHQFPNYSSELNVNALLLGDSALYLCASTVSGGRFEKLFFGSGTQLSVL.

This chain's CDR3 is CAGTASSGNTIYF. DNA for the CDR3: TGTGCCGGGACAGCGAGCTCTGGAAACACCATATATTTT. This chain joins TRBV30 and TRBJ1-3; 7 bases align to TRBD1. V shed 8 bases and J 0 bases; nucleotides not matched to a gene: 4. CDR3 length: 13 amino acids. The germline V gene encodes CDR1 GTSNPN and CDR2 SVGIG (reference sequence).

V gene TRBV10-3 combines with J gene TRBJ2-3; D unclear. The CDR3 runs 14 residues. Trimming pared 10 bases from V and 0 bases from J, leaving 14 bases between. Germline loops: CDR1 ENHRY, CDR2 SYGVKD. As DNA, the CDR3 is TGTGCCACCTCCCAAGCTATTAGCACAGATACGCAGTATTTT. Residues: CATSQAISTDTQYF.

The chain uses TRBV3-1 (or the pseudogene TRBV3-2) and TRBJ2-2, with TRBD1 as a possible D gene (5 bases). Trimming cost V 3 bases and J 1 base, with 9 bases left between them. CDR1 is LGHDT and CDR2 is YNNKEL in the germline V gene (reference sequence). The CDR3 consists of 15 residues. CDR3: CASSHGAQNTGELFF. DNA for the CDR3: TGTGCCAGCAGCCATGGGGCCCAGAACACCGGGGAGCTGTTTTTT.

The rearrangement joins TRBV5-6 to TRBJ2-7; 9 bases fit TRBD2. Germline assignment: CDR1 SGHDT and CDR2 YYEEEE. J lost 2 bases, V lost 2 bases, and 5 bases had no gene match. CDR3 length: 15 residues. The CDR3 bases are TGTGCCAGCAGCTTAGGGCTAGCGGGAACCTACGAGCAGTACTTC. It translates to CASSLGLAGTYEQYF.

This clone was observed a single time. The chain joins TRBV5-4 to TRBJ1-2; D may be TRBD1 (6 bases). Trimming removed 1 base at V and 3 bases at J, with 10 bases between. The germline CDR1 and CDR2 sequences are SGHNT and YYREEE (reference sequence). The CDR3 has 14 residues. This chain's CDR3 is CASSLQGTDYGYTF. The CDR3 DNA sequence: TGTGCCAGCAGCTTGCAGGGGACCGACTATGGCTACACCTTC.

In its sample, this clone was seen a few times. This sequence joins TRBV6-1 and TRBJ2-7, with 9 bases identical to TRBD1. J was trimmed by 4 bases and V by 1 base; bases with no gene match: 14. Germline CDR1 MNHNS, CDR2 SASEGT. CDR3 length: 18 residues. CDR3 region: CASSEVAFNTGGRYEQYF. Written as DNA, the CDR3 is TGTGCCAGCAGTGAAGTAGCCTTTAACACAGGGGGCCGATACGAGCAGTACTTC.

This chain connects TRBV6-2 or TRBV6-3 to TRBJ2-3; 8 nucleotides agree with TRBD2. Germline trimming cut 0 bases from V and 7 bases from J; bases unmatched to any gene: 9. The CDR3 runs to 16 residues. Per germline, CDR1 MNHEY and CDR2 SVGEGT. CDR3 nucleotide sequence: TGTGCCAGCAGTTACTCGTCCCGCGGGGGGACATATACGCAGTATTTT. It specifies CASSYSSRGGTYTQYF.